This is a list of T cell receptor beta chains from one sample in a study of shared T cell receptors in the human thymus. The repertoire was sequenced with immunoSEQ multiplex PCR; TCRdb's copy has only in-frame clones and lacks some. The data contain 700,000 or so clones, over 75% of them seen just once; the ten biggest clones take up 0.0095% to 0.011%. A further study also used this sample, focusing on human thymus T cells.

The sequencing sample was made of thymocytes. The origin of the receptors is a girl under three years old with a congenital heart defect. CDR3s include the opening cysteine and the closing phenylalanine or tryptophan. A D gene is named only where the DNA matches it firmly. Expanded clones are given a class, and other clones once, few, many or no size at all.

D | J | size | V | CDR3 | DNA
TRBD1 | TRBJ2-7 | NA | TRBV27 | CASSFRGRGPYEQYF | TGTGCCAGCAGTTTTCGTGGCAGGGGGCCTTACGAGCAGTACTTC
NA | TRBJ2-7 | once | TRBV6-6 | CASSYSLKQGQQYF | TGTGCCAGCAGTTACTCGTTAAAGCAGGGGCAGCAGTACTTC
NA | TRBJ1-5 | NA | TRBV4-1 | CASSQDDMRVRDQPQHF | TGCGCCAGCAGCCAAGATGATATGAGGGTTCGAGATCAGCCCCAGCATTTT
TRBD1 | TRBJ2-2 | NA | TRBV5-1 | CASSPWDRTGRSNTGELFF | TGCGCCAGCAGCCCCTGGGACAGGACGGGCAGATCGAACACCGGGGAGCTGTTTTTT
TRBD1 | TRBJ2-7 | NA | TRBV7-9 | CASSSLGQGPYEQYF | TGTGCCAGCAGCTCCTTGGGACAGGGCCCCTACGAGCAGTACTTC
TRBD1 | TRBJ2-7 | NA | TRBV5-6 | CASSHRDRVGEQYF | TGTGCCAGCAGCCACCGGGACAGGGTCGGAGAGCAGTACTTC
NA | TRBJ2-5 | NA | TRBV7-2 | CASSLPPEGGVETQYF | TGTGCCAGCAGCTTGCCCCCGGAGGGAGGTGTAGAGACCCAGTACTTC
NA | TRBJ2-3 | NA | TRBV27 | CASTPGLATDTQYF | TGTGCCAGCACCCCCGGGCTAGCGACCGATACGCAGTATTTT
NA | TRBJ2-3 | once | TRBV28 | CASSCSFSTDTQYF | TGTGCCAGCAGCTGTAGTTTTAGCACAGATACGCAGTATTTT
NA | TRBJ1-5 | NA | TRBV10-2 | CASSEKVRGNQPQHF | TGCGCCAGCAGTGAGAAAGTCCGCGGCAATCAGCCCCAGCATTTT
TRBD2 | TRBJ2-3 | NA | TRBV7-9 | CASSFGAGGVPDTQYF | TGTGCCAGCAGCTTTGGTGCGGGGGGCGTCCCAGATACGCAGTATTTT
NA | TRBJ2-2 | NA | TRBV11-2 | CASSLALGVGTNTGELFF | TGTGCCAGCAGCCTCGCCTTGGGCGTTGGAACGAACACCGGGGAGCTGTTTTTT
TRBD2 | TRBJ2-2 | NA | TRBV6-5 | CASSCTGTRTRGELFF | TGTGCCAGCAGTTGTACCGGGACTAGGACTCGCGGGGAGCTGTTTTTT
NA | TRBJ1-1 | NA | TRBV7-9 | CASRGVFGTEAFF | TGTGCCAGCAGAGGGGTATTTGGCACTGAAGCTTTCTTT
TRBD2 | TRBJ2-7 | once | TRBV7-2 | CASSLPIAGGRNEQYF | TGTGCCAGCAGCTTACCTATAGCGGGGGGTCGGAACGAGCAGTACTTC
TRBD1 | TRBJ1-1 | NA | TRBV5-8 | CASSFLGQGAVDTEAFF | TGTGCCAGCAGCTTTTTAGGACAGGGGGCGGTCGACACTGAAGCTTTCTTT
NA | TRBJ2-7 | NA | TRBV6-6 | CASSYSRKTSDEQYF | TGTGCCAGCAGTTACTCGAGAAAAACAAGCGACGAGCAGTACTTC
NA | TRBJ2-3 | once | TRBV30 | CAWIPHSTDTQYF | TGTGCCTGGATCCCACATAGCACAGATACGCAGTATTTT
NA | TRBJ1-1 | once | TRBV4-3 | CASSQDRTQGTGEAFF | TGCGCCAGCAGCCAAGATAGAACCCAGGGTACGGGTGAAGCTTTCTTT
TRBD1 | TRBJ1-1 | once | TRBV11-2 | CASSPEIWTGETEAFF | TGTGCCAGCAGCCCCGAAATATGGACAGGAGAGACTGAAGCTTTCTTT
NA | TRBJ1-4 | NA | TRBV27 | CASSLRGSSYEKLFF | TGTGCCAGCAGTCTGAGGGGGAGTAGTTATGAAAAACTGTTTTTT
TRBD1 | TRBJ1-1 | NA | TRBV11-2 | CASSLPTDRVGNTEAFF | TGTGCCAGCAGCTTACCCACCGACAGGGTGGGGAACACTGAAGCTTTCTTT
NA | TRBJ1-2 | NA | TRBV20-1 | CSAARSGYTF | TGCAGTGCTGCTAGGAGCGGCTACACCTTC
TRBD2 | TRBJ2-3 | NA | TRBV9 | CASSGWTSRGRDTQYF | TGTGCCAGCAGCGGATGGACTAGCCGGGGCAGGGATACGCAGTATTTT
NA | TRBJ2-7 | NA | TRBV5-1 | CASSLAYTYDSRFSYEQYF | TGCGCCAGCAGCTTGGCCTACACTTACGACAGTCGCTTCTCCTACGAGCAGTACTTC
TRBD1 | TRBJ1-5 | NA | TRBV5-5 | CASSLEDREGNQPQHF | TGTGCCAGCAGCTTGGAGGACAGGGAGGGCAATCAGCCCCAGCATTTT